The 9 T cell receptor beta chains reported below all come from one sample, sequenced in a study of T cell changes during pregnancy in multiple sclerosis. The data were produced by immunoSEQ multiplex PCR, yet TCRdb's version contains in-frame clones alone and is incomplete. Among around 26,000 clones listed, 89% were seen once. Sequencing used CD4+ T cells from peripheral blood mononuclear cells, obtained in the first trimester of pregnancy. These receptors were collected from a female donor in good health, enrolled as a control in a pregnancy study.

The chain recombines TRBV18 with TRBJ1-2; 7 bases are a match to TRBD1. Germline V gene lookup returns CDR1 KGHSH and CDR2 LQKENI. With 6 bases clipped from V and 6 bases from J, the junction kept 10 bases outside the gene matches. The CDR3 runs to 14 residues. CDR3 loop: CASSLLDRVNGYTF. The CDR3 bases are TGTGCCAGCTCGCTTCTCGACAGGGTGAATGGCTACACCTTC.

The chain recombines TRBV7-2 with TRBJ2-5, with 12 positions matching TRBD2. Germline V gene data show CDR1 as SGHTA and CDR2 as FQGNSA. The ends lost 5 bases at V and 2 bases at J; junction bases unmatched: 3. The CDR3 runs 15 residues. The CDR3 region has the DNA TGTGCCAGCAGCGGACTAGCGGGATCACAAGAGACCCAGTACTTC. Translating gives CASSGLAGSQETQYF.

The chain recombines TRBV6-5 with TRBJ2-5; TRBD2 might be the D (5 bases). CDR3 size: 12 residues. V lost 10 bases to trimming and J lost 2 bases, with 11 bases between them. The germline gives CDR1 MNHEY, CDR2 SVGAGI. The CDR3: CATRSGQETQYF. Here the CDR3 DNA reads TGTGCCACTCGAAGCGGACAAGAGACCCAGTACTTC.

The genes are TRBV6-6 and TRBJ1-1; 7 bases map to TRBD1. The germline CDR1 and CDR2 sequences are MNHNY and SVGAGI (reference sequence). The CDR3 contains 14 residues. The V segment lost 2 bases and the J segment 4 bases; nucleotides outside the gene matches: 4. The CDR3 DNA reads TGTGCCAGCAGTTACGGGACAGCCTCCACTGAAGCTTTCTTT. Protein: CASSYGTASTEAFF.

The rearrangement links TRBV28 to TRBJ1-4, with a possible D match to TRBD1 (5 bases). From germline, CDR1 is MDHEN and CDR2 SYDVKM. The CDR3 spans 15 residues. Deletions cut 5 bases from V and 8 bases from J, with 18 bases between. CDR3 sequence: CASSPQVGPQEKLFF. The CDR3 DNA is TGTGCCAGCAGTCCTCAGGTGGGGCCTCAGGAAAAACTGTTTTTT.

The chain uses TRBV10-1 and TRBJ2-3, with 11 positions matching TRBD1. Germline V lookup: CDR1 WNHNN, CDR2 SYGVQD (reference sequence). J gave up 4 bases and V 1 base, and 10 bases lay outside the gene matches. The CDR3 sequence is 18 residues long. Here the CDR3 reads CASSELRTGGAGPDTQYF. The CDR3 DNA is TGCGCCAGCAGTGAGTTAAGGACAGGGGGCGCGGGCCCAGATACGCAGTATTTT.

CDR3 protein: CASSVGTGVPYEQYF. The CDR3 DNA reads TGTGCCAGCAGCGTAGGGACAGGGGTCCCCTACGAGCAGTACTTC. The rearrangement joins TRBV9 to TRBJ2-7; 9 bases align to TRBD1. Germline assignment: CDR1 SGDLS and CDR2 YYNGEE. With 0 bases clipped from V and 2 bases from J, the junction kept 3 bases outside the gene matches. The CDR3 consists of 15 residues.

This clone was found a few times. The CDR3, as DNA: TGTGCCAGCAGTGAAGGACAGGACTACAATGAGCAGTTCTTC. Encoded protein: CASSEGQDYNEQFF. V and J are TRBV6-1 and TRBJ2-1; a weak D match, TRBD1 (6 bases). Germline assignment: CDR1 MNHNS and CDR2 SASEGT. Trimming removed 1 base at V and 3 bases at J, with 7 bases between. The CDR3 is 14 amino acids.

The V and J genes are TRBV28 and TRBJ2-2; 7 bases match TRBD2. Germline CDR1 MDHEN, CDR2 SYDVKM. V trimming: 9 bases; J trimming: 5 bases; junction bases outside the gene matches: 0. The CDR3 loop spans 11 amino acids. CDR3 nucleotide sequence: TGTGCCAGTAGCGGGACCGGGGAGCTGTTTTTT. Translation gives CASSGTGELFF. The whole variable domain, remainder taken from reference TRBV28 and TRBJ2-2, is DVKVTQSSRYLVKRTGEKVFLECVQDMDHENMFWYRQDPGLGLRLIYFSYDVKMKEKGDIPEGYSVSREKKERFSLILESASTNQTSMYLCASSGTGELFFGEGSRLTVL.